Listed below are T cell receptor beta chains from one sample, sequenced in a study of blood T cells in healthy people across ages. Via MiXCR, TCRdb re-called the 5' RACE reads, giving one row per CDR3 protein. This table holds more than 500,000 distinct CDR3 sequences, approximately 30% found once. Sequencing was done on a sample of blood. The origin of the receptors is an older woman in good health. Each CDR3 is given with its conserved first and last residue. A D gene is named only where the DNA matches it firmly. Clone sizes are given selectively: once, few, many, or a class where the clone is expanded.

size: NA
V: TRBV29-1
J: TRBJ1-2
D: TRBD1
CDR3: CSVDGQGNGYTF
DNA: TGCAGCGTTGACGGACAGGGGAATGGCTACACCTTC

size: NA
V: TRBV29-1
J: TRBJ2-5
D: TRBD1
CDR3: CSARDRGDVETQYF
DNA: TGCAGCGCTAGGGACAGGGGGGATGTGGAGACCCAGTACTTC

size: NA
V: TRBV4-2
J: TRBJ2-4
D: TRBD2
CDR3: CASSQDMGSGRNIQYF
DNA: TGTGCCAGCAGCCAAGATATGGGCAGCGGGAGGAACATTCAGTACTTC

size: few
V: TRBV5-1
J: TRBJ2-7
D: TRBD1
CDR3: CASSHQGVGDYEQYF
DNA: TGCGCCAGCAGTCACCAGGGGGTTGGTGACTACGAGCAGTACTTC

size: NA
V: TRBV7-3
J: TRBJ2-1
D: TRBD2
CDR3: CASSLMGGGVSSYNEQFF
DNA: TGTGCCAGCAGTTTAATGGGTGGGGGGGTGAGCTCCTACAATGAGCAGTTCTTC

size: few
V: TRBV12-3/TRBV12-4
J: TRBJ1-2
D: NA
CDR3: CASRPTVVNYGYTF
DNA: TGTGCCAGCAGGCCGACAGTCGTTAACTATGGCTACACCTTC

size: NA
V: TRBV15
J: TRBJ2-7
D: NA
CDR3: CATSRDLGAYRSSYEQYF
DNA: TGTGCCACCAGCAGAGATCTGGGGGCTTACAGGAGCTCCTACGAGCAGTACTTC

size: NA
V: TRBV7-2
J: TRBJ1-2
D: TRBD1
CDR3: CASNKGGTGYGYTF
DNA: TGTGCCAGCAACAAGGGGGGGACAGGCTATGGCTACACCTTC

size: NA
V: TRBV7-2
J: TRBJ1-1
D: NA
CDR3: CASSLGGAEVEAFF
DNA: TGTGCCAGCAGCTTAGGGGGGGCGGAAGTTGAAGCTTTCTTT

size: NA
V: TRBV7-2
J: TRBJ2-1
D: TRBD1
CDR3: CASSFLQGANEQFF
DNA: TGTGCCAGCAGCTTCCTCCAGGGGGCCAATGAGCAGTTCTTC